The 2 T cell receptor beta chains presented below share a single source sample, sequenced in a study of OX40 agonist ivuxolimab in advanced cancers. The data were produced by immunoSEQ multiplex PCR, yet TCRdb's version contains in-frame clones alone and is incomplete. The sample gives about 22,000 clones, 86% of which show up once; 25% to 30% is in the top ten. The sequencing used CD4+ or CD8+ T cells sorted from blood, collected in a trial of the OX40 agonist ivuxolimab. The receptor source for this set is an adult with an advanced solid tumor such as melanoma, head and neck, liver or kidney cancer.

The chain combines TRBV2 with TRBJ1-4; a possible D gene is TRBD1 (5 bases). Germline assignment: CDR1 SNHLY and CDR2 FYNNEI. The CDR3 runs 14 residues. Trimming left V 7 bases short and J 8 bases short, with 17 bases between. DNA for the CDR3: TGTGCCAGCACCCCGCTACAGGTGCGAGAAAAACTGTTTTTT. This sequence encodes CASTPLQVREKLFF. Full variable domain (outside the CDR3, taken from reference TRBV2 and TRBJ1-4): EPEVTQTPSHQVTQMGQEVILRCVPISNHLYFYWYRQILGQKVEFLVSFYNNEISEKSEIFDDQFSVERPDGSNFTLKIRSTKLEDSAMYFCASTPLQVREKLFFGSGTQLSVL.

The chain employs TRBV6-5 and TRBJ2-1, with 11 bases aligning to TRBD2. CDR1 and CDR2 from the germline V gene are MNHEY and SVGAGI. This CDR3 region has 16 residues. V shed 2 bases, J shed 7 bases, and the junction held 7 bases outside the gene matches. In DNA form, the CDR3 reads TGTGCCAGCAGTTACCTTAGCGGGAGGGCTCGTAATGAGCAGTTCTTC. It specifies CASSYLSGRARNEQFF.